The rows below give T cell receptor beta chains drawn from one sample of a study of T cell changes during pregnancy in multiple sclerosis. Repertoires were generated with immunoSEQ multiplex PCR, while TCRdb's copy carries only in-frame clones and drops some. This table has about 40,000 clones, around nine tenths appearing once. The source was CD8+ T cells from peripheral blood mononuclear cells, collected before pregnancy. The receptors were sampled from a female donor with multiple sclerosis, enrolled in a pregnancy study. Both conserved end residues are part of each CDR3. D genes are given only for firm matches. The size entry is marked missing in some rows and otherwise reads once, few, many or a size class.

d_call | clone_size | j_call | v_call | cdr3_nt | cdr3_aa
- | - | TRBJ2-7 | TRBV27 | TGTGCCAGCAGTTTATCAGGGGTAACCTACGAGCAGTACTTC | CASSLSGVTYEQYF
- | - | TRBJ1-5 | TRBV15 | TGTGCCACCAGCAGAGAGATGACAGGAAATCAGCCCCAGCATTTT | CATSREMTGNQPQHF
TRBD1 | - | TRBJ2-7 | TRBV9 | TGTGCCAGCACCCCGGGACAGGGGGCCTACGAGCAGTACTTC | CASTPGQGAYEQYF
TRBD2 | - | TRBJ2-3 | TRBV7-2 | TGTGCCAGCAGCCTAAGGACTAGCGGGAGAGGTAATACGCAGTATTTT | CASSLRTSGRGNTQYF
TRBD2 | - | TRBJ2-7 | TRBV27 | TGTGCCAGCAGTCGGCCGGGACTAGCCTACGAGCAGTACTTC | CASSRPGLAYEQYF
- | - | TRBJ1-1 | TRBV19 | TGTGCCAGTAGTGACAGGCTGATGAACACTGAAGCTTTCTTT | CASSDRLMNTEAFF
TRBD2 | - | TRBJ2-1 | TRBV7-3 | TGTGCCAGCAGCTTTAGCGGGAGCTCCTACAATGAGCAGTTCTTC | CASSFSGSSYNEQFF
TRBD1 | once | TRBJ2-7 | TRBV27 | TGTGCCAGCAGTCGAACAGGGGAACACTACGAGCAGTACTTC | CASSRTGEHYEQYF
TRBD1 | - | TRBJ2-7 | TRBV28 | TGTGCCAGCAGTCTTTTACTACAGGGGCCCCTCTCCTACGAGCAGTACTTC | CASSLLLQGPLSYEQYF
- | - | TRBJ1-1 | TRBV11-2 | TGTGCCAGCAGCTTAAGGCCGGGGGTGAACACTGAAGCTTTCTTT | CASSLRPGVNTEAFF
- | - | TRBJ1-1 | TRBV2 | TGTGCCAGCAGGGATGGGCAGGCATCTGAAGCTTTCTTT | CASRDGQASEAFF
- | - | TRBJ2-7 | TRBV7-9 | TGTGCCAGCAGTTCTTGGTCCGACATTCATCCCTACGAGCAGTACTTC | CASSSWSDIHPYEQYF
- | - | TRBJ2-1 | TRBV27 | TGTGCCAGCAGTTTATCGGAGAGCTCCTACAATGAGCAGTTCTTC | CASSLSESSYNEQFF
TRBD1 | - | TRBJ2-7 | TRBV6-6 | TGTGCCAGCAGTTACGGGACAGGCATTTCCTACGAGCAGTACTTC | CASSYGTGISYEQYF
- | - | TRBJ2-1 | TRBV27 | TGTGCCAGCAGTTTAGGGCAGGGTTACGGTTACAATGAGCAGTTCTTC | CASSLGQGYGYNEQFF
TRBD2 | - | TRBJ2-3 | TRBV2 | TGTGCCAGCAGTGGGACTAGCGGGAGACACACAGATACGCAGTATTTT | CASSGTSGRHTDTQYF
- | - | TRBJ2-7 | TRBV7-6 | TGTGCCAGCAGCCGGGGAGGACAGGCAACCTACGAGCAGTACTTC | CASSRGGQATYEQYF
TRBD2 | - | TRBJ2-7 | TRBV28 | TGTGCCAGCAGTTTGCACGTGATGGGAGCGGGGGAGCAGTACTTC | CASSLHVMGAGEQYF